The clone carrying this T cell receptor beta chain showed up many times. One entry per CDR3 protein results from TCRdb running MiXCR on the reads. The sample has around 54,000 distinct CDR3 sequences; approximately 7.9% are singletons. This sample was included in a study of patients with pleural tuberculosis. Trimming shortened V by 4 bases and J by 1 base, and 12 bases separated the two germline ends. CDR3 length: 15 amino acids. The receptor was derived from a human donor with pleural tuberculosis. The rearrangement links TRBV12-3 or TRBV12-4 to TRBJ2-3; TRBD2 is a possible D gene (5 bases). Written as DNA, the CDR3 is TGTGCCAGCAGTTGGAGGCCGGTCGGCACAGATACGCAGTATTTT. Translated: CASSWRPVGTDTQYF.